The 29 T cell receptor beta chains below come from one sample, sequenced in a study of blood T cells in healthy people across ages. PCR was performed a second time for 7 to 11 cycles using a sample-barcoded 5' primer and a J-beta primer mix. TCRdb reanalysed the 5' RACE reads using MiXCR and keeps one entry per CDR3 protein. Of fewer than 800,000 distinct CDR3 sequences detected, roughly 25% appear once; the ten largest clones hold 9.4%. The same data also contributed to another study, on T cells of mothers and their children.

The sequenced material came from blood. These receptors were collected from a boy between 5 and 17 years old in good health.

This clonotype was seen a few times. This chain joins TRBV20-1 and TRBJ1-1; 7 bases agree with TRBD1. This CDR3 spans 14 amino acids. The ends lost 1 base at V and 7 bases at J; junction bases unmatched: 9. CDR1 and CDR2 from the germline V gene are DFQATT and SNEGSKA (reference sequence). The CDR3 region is CSARAQTGLGEAFF. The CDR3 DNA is TGCAGTGCTAGAGCACAGACAGGGCTCGGTGAAGCTTTCTTT.

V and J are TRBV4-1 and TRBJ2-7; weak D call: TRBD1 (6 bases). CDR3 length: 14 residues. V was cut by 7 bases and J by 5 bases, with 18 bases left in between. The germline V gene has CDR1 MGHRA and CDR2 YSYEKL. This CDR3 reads CASTSQIQGNEQYF. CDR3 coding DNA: TGCGCCAGCACAAGTCAGATACAGGGAAACGAGCAGTACTTC.

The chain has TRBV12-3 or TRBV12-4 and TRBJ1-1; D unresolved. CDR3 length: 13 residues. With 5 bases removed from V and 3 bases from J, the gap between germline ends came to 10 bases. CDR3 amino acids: CASSTSPHTEAFF. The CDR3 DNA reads TGTGCCAGCAGTACCTCTCCTCACACTGAAGCTTTCTTT.

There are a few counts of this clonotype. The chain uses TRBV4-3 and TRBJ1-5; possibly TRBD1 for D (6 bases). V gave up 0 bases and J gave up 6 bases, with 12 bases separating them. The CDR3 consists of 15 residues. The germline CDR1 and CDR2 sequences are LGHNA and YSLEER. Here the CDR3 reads CASSQEQGRGQPQHF. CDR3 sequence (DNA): TGCGCCAGCAGCCAAGAACAGGGACGGGGTCAGCCCCAGCATTTT.

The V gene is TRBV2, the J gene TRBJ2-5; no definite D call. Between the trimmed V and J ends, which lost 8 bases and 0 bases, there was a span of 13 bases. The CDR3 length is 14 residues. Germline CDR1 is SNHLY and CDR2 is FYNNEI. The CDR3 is CASVISENQETQYF. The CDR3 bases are TGTGCCAGCGTTATCTCCGAGAACCAAGAGACCCAGTACTTC.

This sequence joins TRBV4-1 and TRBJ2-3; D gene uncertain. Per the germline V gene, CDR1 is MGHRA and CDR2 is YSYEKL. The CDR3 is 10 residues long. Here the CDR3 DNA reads TGCGCAGCAGGAGCAGATACGCAGTATTTT. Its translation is CAAGADTQYF.

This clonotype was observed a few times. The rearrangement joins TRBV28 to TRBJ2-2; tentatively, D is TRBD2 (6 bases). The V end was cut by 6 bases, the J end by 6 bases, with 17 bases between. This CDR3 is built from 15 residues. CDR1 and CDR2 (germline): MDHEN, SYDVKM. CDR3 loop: CASSSPGSHPGELFF. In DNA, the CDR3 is TGTGCCAGCAGCAGCCCCGGGAGCCACCCCGGGGAGCTGTTTTTT.

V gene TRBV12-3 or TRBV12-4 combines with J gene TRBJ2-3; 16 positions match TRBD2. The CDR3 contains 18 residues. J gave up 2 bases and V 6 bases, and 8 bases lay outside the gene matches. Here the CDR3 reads CASSPGLAGGPDTDTQYF. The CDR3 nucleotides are TGTGCCAGCAGCCCGGGACTAGCGGGGGGGCCCGACACAGATACGCAGTATTTT.

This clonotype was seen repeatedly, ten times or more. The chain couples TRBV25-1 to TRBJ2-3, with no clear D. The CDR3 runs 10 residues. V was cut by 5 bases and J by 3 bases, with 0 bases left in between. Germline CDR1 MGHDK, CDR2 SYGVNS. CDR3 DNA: TGTGCCAGCAGTACAGATACGCAGTATTTT. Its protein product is CASSTDTQYF.

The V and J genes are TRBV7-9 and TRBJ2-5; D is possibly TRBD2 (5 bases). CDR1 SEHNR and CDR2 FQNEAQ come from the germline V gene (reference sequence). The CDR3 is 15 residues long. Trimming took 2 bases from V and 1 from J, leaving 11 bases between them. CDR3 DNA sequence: TGTGCCAGCAGCTTAAACCGGGGAACCCAAGAGACCCAGTACTTC. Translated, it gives CASSLNRGTQETQYF.

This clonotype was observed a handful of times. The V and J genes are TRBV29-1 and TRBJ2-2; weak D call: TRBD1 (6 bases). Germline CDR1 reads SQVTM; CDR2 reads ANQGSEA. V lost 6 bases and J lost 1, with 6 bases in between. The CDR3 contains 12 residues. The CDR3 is CSVTGNTGELFF. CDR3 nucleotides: TGCAGCGTGACAGGGAACACCGGGGAGCTGTTTTTT.

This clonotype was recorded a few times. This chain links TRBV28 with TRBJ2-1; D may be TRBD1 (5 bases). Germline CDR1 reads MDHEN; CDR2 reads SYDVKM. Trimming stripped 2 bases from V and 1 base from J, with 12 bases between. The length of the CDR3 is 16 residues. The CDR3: CASSLRQGQSYNEQFF. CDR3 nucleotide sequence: TGTGCCAGCAGTTTACGGCAGGGTCAATCCTACAATGAGCAGTTCTTC. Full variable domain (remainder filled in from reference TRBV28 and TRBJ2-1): DVKVTQSSRYLVKRTGEKVFLECVQDMDHENMFWYRQDPGLGLRLIYFSYDVKMKEKGDIPEGYSVSREKKERFSLILESASTNQTSMYLCASSLRQGQSYNEQFFGPGTRLTVL.

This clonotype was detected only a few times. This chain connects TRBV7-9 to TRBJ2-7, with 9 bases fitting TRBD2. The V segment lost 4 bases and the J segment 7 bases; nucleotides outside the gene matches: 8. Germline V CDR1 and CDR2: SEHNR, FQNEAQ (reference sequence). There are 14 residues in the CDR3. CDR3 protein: CASSWGGRAGEQYF. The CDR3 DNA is TGTGCCAGCAGCTGGGGCGGGAGGGCCGGTGAGCAGTACTTC.

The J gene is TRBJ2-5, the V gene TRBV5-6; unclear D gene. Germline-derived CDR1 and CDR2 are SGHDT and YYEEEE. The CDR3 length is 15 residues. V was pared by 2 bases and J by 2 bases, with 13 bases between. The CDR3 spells CASSFTPGPQETQYF. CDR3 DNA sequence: TGTGCCAGCAGCTTTACGCCCGGCCCGCAAGAGACCCAGTACTTC.

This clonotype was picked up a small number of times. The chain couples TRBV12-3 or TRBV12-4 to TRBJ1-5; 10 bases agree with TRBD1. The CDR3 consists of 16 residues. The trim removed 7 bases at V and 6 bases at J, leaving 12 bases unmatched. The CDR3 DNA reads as TGTGCCAGCACCCTAGGGACAGGGGAGGTTGGTCAGCCCCAGCATTTT. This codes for CASTLGTGEVGQPQHF.

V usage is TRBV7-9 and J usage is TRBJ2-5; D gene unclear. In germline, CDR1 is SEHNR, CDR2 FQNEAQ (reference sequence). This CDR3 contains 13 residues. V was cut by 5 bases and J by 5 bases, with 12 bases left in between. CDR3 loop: CASSAHSDETQYF. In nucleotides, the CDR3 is TGTGCCAGCAGCGCCCACAGCGACGAGACCCAGTACTTC.

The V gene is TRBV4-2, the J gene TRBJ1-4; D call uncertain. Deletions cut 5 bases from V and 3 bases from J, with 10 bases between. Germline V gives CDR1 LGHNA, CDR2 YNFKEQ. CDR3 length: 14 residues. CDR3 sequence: CASSARSPNEKLFF. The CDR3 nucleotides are TGTGCCAGCAGCGCAAGGAGCCCTAATGAAAAACTGTTTTTT.

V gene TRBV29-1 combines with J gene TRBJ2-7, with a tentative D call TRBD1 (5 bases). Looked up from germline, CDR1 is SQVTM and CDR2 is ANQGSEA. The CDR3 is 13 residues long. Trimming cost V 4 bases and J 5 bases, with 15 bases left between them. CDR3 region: CSVAGRVSDEQYF. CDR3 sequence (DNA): TGCAGCGTTGCCGGCAGGGTGAGCGACGAGCAGTACTTC.

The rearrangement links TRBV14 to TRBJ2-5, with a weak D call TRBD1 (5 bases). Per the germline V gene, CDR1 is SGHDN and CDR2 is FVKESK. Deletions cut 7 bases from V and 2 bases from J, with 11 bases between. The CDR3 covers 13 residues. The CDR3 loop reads CASKTALQETQYF. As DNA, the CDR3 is TGTGCCAGCAAGACAGCCTTACAAGAGACCCAGTACTTC.

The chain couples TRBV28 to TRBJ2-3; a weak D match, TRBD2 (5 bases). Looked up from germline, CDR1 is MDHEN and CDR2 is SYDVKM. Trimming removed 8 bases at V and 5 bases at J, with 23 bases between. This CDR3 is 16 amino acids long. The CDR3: CASSTARGLEEDTQYF. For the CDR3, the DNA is TGTGCCAGCTCAACGGCGAGAGGGTTGGAAGAAGATACGCAGTATTTT. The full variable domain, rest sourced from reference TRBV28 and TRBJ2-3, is DVKVTQSSRYLVKRTGEKVFLECVQDMDHENMFWYRQDPGLGLRLIYFSYDVKMKEKGDIPEGYSVSREKKERFSLILESASTNQTSMYLCASSTARGLEEDTQYFGPGTRLTVL.

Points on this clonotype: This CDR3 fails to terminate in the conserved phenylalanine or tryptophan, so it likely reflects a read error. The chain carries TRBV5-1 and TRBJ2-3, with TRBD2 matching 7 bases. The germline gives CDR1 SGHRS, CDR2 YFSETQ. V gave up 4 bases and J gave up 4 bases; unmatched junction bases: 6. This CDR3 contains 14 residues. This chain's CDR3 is CASSLGRGADTQYL. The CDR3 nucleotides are TGCGCCAGCAGCCTGGGACGGGGGGCAGATACGCAGTATCTT.

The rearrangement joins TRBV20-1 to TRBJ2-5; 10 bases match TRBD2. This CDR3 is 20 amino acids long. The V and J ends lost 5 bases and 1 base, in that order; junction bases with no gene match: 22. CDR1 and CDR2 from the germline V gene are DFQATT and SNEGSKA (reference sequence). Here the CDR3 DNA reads TGCAGTGCTCCGCTTTTTGCTTGGAGCGGGAGGGCCCCCCCCCAAGAGACCCAGTACTTC. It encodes CSAPLFAWSGRAPPQETQYF.

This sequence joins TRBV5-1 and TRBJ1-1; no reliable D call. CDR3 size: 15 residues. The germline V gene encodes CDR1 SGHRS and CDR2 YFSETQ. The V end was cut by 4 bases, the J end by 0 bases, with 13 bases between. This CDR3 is CASSHQDSMNTEAFF. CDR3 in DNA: TGCGCCAGCAGCCATCAGGACTCCATGAACACTGAAGCTTTCTTT.

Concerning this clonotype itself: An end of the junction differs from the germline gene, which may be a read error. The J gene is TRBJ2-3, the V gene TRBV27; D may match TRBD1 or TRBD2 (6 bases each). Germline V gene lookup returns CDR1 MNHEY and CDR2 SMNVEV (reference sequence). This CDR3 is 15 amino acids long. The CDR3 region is CASSLNREDTHTQYF. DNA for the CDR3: TGTGCCAGCAGTTTAAACAGGGAGGACACACATACGCAGTATTTT.

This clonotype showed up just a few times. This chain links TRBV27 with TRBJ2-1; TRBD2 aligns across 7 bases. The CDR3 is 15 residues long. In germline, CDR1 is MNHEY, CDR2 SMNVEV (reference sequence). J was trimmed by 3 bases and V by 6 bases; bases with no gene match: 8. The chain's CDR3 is CASRADPGGYNEQFF. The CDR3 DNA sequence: TGTGCCAGCAGGGCCGACCCGGGGGGCTACAATGAGCAGTTCTTC.

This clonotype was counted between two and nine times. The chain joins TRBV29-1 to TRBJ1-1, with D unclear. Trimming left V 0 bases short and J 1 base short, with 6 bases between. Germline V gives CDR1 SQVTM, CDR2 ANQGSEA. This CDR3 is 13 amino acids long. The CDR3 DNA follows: TGCAGCGTTGAAGAGCCCGGGAACACTGAAGCTTTCTTT. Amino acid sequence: CSVEEPGNTEAFF.

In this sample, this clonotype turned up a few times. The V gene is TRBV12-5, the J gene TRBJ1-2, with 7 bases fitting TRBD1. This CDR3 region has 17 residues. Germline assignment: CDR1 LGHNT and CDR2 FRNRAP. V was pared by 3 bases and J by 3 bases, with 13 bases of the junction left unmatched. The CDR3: CASGFYPPFDRDYGYTF. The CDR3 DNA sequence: TGTGCTAGTGGTTTCTACCCCCCCTTCGACAGGGACTATGGCTACACCTTC.

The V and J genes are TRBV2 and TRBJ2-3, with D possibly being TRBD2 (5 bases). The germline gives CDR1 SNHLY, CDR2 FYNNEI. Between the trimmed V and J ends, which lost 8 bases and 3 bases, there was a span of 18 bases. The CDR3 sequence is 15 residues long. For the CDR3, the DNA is TGTGCCAGCCTAGGGAGAAACTACGATACAGATACGCAGTATTTT. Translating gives CASLGRNYDTDTQYF.

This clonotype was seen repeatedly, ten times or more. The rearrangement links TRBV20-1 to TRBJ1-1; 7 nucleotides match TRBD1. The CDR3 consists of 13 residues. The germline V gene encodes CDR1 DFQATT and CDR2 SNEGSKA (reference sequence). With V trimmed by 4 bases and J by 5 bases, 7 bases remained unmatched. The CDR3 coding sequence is TGCAGTGCTAACAGGGGTGTGGATACTGAAGCTTTCTTT. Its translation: CSANRGVDTEAFF.